A selection of T cell receptor beta chains follows, all from one sample in a study of cytomegalovirus exposure and HLA in healthy donors. The method was immunoSEQ multiplex PCR; TCRdb's version includes in-frame clones alone and lacks a portion of them. The table has approximately 130,000 clones, more than 60% seen once. Specimen: PBMCs. The receptors come from a man between 25 and 39 years old in good health and CMV-seronegative. Each CDR3 is given without its conserved first and last residue. A D gene is named only where the DNA matches it firmly.

- | TRBJ1-1 | TRBV9 | ASSVALGSNTEAF
- | TRBJ1-1 | TRBV7-2 | ASSLNRDRAF
TRBD2 | TRBJ2-1 | TRBV5-1 | ASSLETSGVGEQF
- | TRBJ1-1 | TRBV4-3 | ASSQAPQAEAF
TRBD1 | TRBJ2-6 | TRBV5-4 | ASSLLDRASSGANVLT
- | TRBJ2-7 | TRBV11-2 | ASSLNRETEQY
- | TRBJ2-1 | TRBV6-5 | ASSYVPGWVDEQF
- | TRBJ1-1 | TRBV7-6 | ASRLGTMNTEAF
- | TRBJ2-5 | TRBV4-2 | ASSQVATTQETQY
- | TRBJ1-3 | TRBV5-6 | ASSLNSGNTIY
- | TRBJ2-3 | TRBV7-9 | ASSPYRTGEGTDTQY
TRBD1 | - | TRBV7-6 | ASSLEGTGLYEQY
TRBD2 | TRBJ2-1 | TRBV11-2 | ASSLAGGGRTNEQF
TRBD1 | TRBJ2-2 | TRBV6-6 | ASRTTGVGELF
- | TRBJ2-5 | TRBV9 | ASSSPGQKTQY
- | TRBJ2-7 | TRBV5-1 | ASSLASSYEQY
- | TRBJ1-2 | TRBV7-2 | ASSLPILDIYYGYT
TRBD1 | TRBJ2-7 | TRBV5-1 | ASSLVPRDSSYEQY
TRBD1 | TRBJ2-7 | TRBV6-6 | ASSYYRTGEDEQY
TRBD2 | TRBJ2-5 | TRBV4-1 | ASSQDGRGEETQY
- | TRBJ2-5 | TRBV6-5 | ASSLDRETQY
- | TRBJ1-1 | TRBV28 | ASSLLGGRTEAF
- | TRBJ2-5 | TRBV5-6 | ASSTARGQETQY
- | TRBJ2-4 | TRBV5-6 | ASSSTNGDIQY
- | TRBJ1-1 | TRBV15 | ATSRVHGVGNTEAF
- | TRBJ1-2 | TRBV20-1 | SASNLGYT
TRBD2 | TRBJ2-1 | TRBV6-5 | ASSLRGGTYNEQF
- | TRBJ2-7 | TRBV6-5 | ASSYSRPGSYEQY
TRBD2 | TRBJ2-5 | TRBV5-1 | ASSGDWGGWKTQY
TRBD2 | TRBJ2-2 | TRBV18 | ASSSGLAANTGELF
TRBD2 | TRBJ2-5 | TRBV7-9 | ASSPDGGGALETQY
- | TRBJ1-2 | TRBV28 | ASTAPGDLRDT
- | TRBJ1-2 | TRBV19 | ASSIGGRDIYGYT
TRBD1 | TRBJ2-2 | TRBV27 | ASSRLGQANTGELF
- | TRBJ1-5 | TRBV30 | AWSVLEGGQPQH
- | TRBJ1-5 | TRBV30 | AWSGTYRDVSNQPQH
TRBD1 | TRBJ1-5 | TRBV7-6 | ASSLATGPGGPQH
- | TRBJ1-5 | TRBV30 | AWSTTGFSAQH
- | TRBJ1-4 | TRBV2 | ATSVEKLF
- | TRBJ1-2 | TRBV6-5 | ASSFRLSREDSGYT
- | TRBJ2-7 | TRBV9 | ASGGGPYEQY
TRBD2 | TRBJ2-3 | TRBV13 | ASSLLTSGSSADTQY
TRBD1 | TRBJ1-3 | TRBV11-2 | ASSPLTGPSGNTIY
TRBD2 | TRBJ2-1 | TRBV30 | AWSPHSRLANNEQF
TRBD1 | TRBJ2-5 | TRBV7-9 | ASSRTGGRETQY
- | TRBJ2-5 | TRBV10-3 | AIGVGGQETQY
- | - | TRBV27 | ASRLDRLSYEQY
TRBD1 | TRBJ1-4 | TRBV5-4 | ASSTTRGLRDEKLF
TRBD2 | TRBJ2-5 | TRBV9 | ASSVDPSGQETQY
TRBD1 | TRBJ2-1 | TRBV6-5 | ASSYKTGWNEQF
- | TRBJ1-1 | TRBV14 | ASRGDSFTEAF
TRBD1 | TRBJ2-1 | TRBV5-1 | ASSLSGTGGDEQF
- | TRBJ1-2 | TRBV27 | ASSSHRAYGYT
TRBD1 | TRBJ1-5 | TRBV6-4 | ASSTRQGTYISQPQH
TRBD1 | TRBJ2-7 | TRBV7-2 | ASRERQGISYEQY